One sample yielded the 13 T cell receptor beta chains listed below, sequenced in a study of blood T cell repertoires in COVID-19. This table comes from immunoSEQ multiplex PCR, and its TCRdb copy is limited to in-frame clones, with some not included. Of 90,000 to 150,000 clones in the sample, approximately 90% are singletons; the top ten hold about 2.1%. Material: peripheral blood. The receptors were sampled from a woman in her forties or fifties with acute or convalescent COVID-19.

The rearrangement uses TRBV21-1 and TRBJ2-7; no check of the table's D call, TRBD2, against the DNA was made. TRBV21-1 is designated a pseudogene. CDR3 size: 16 residues. The CDR3 DNA reads TGTGCCAGCAGCAAAGCCGGAGGTCCTAGCTCCTACGAGCAGTACTTC. Protein: CASSKAGGPSSYEQYF.

The rearrangement links TRBV3-1 (or the pseudogene TRBV3-2) to TRBJ2-1; TRBD2 might be the D (8 bases). This CDR3 region has 16 residues. CDR1 is LGHDT and CDR2 is YNNKEL in the germline V gene (reference sequence). The ends were cut back, 3 bases at V and 2 bases at J, with 14 bases in the middle. CDR3 amino acids: CASSHHSGTAYNEQFF. The CDR3 nucleotides are TGTGCCAGCAGCCACCATAGCGGGACAGCCTACAATGAGCAGTTCTTC.

This clone was seen more than once but under ten times. The J gene is TRBJ2-1, the V gene TRBV19, with D possibly TRBD1 on 6 matching bases. This CDR3 comprises 14 residues. The germline V and J ends were trimmed by 8 bases and 8 bases, with 19 bases remaining between them. Germline V gene data show CDR1 as LNHDA and CDR2 as SQIVND (reference sequence). CDR3 bases: TGTGCCAGTCTTAACCGGGACAAATTGGATGAGCAGTTCTTC. Translating gives CASLNRDKLDEQFF.

The chain links TRBV30 to TRBJ1-4; the D gene is possibly TRBD1 (5 bases). Germline CDR1 reads GTSNPN; CDR2 reads SVGIG (reference sequence). The V end was cut by 1 base, the J end by 8 bases, with 20 bases between. The CDR3 consists of 16 residues. CDR3 protein: CAWSATRTLREEKLFF. The CDR3 DNA is TGTGCCTGGAGTGCAACCCGGACACTCCGGGAGGAAAAACTGTTTTTT.

The chain employs TRBV7-3 and TRBJ2-1; TRBD2 agrees at 8 bases. Germline V CDR1 and CDR2: SGHTA, FQGTGA. This CDR3 is built from 13 residues. Unmatched junction bases numbered 2, after V lost 4 bases and J lost 6 bases. The CDR3 region is CASSWRGVNEQFF. As DNA, the CDR3 is TGTGCCAGCAGCTGGCGGGGGGTCAATGAGCAGTTCTTC.

V gene TRBV19 combines with J gene TRBJ1-2, with TRBD1 matching over 7 bases. This CDR3 is built from 18 residues. In germline, CDR1 is LNHDA, CDR2 SQIVND (reference sequence). With 0 bases clipped from V and 4 bases from J, the junction kept 14 bases outside the gene matches. The CDR3 spells CASSIDGSETGMGYGYTF. The CDR3 nucleotides are TGTGCCAGTAGTATAGATGGGTCGGAGACAGGGATGGGCTATGGCTACACCTTC. Supplemented by reference TRBV19 and TRBJ1-2, the full variable domain reads DGGITQSPKYLFRKEGQNVTLSCEQNLNHDAMYWYRQDPGQGLRLIYYSQIVNDFQKGDIAEGYSVSREKKESFPLTVTSAQKNPTAFYLCASSIDGSETGMGYGYTFGSGTRLTVV.

The rearrangement links TRBV5-6 to TRBJ2-5; D is unclear. The CDR3 spans 16 residues. Trimming removed 0 bases from V and 5 bases from J, with 17 bases in between. In germline, CDR1 is SGHDT, CDR2 YYEEEE. The DNA of the CDR3 is TGTGCCAGCAGCTTGGAACGCATCAGTAATCCGGAGACCCAGTACTTC. The encoded protein is CASSLERISNPETQYF.

The rearrangement links TRBV14 to TRBJ1-1; D possibly corresponds to TRBD1 (5 bases). The germline V gene has CDR1 SGHDN and CDR2 FVKESK. CDR3 length: 19 amino acids. V lost 0 bases and J 1 base, leaving 21 bases between the germline ends. The CDR3 is CASSQDGLLGPLGNTEAFF. The CDR3 DNA follows: TGTGCCAGCAGCCAAGATGGCCTACTGGGGCCCTTAGGGAACACTGAAGCTTTCTTT.

This clone appeared a few times. The V call is TRBV9, the J call TRBJ1-1; possible D gene TRBD1, 6 bases. The CDR3 runs 12 residues. Trimming took off 5 bases at V and 7 bases at J, with 12 bases between the two ends. CDR1 SGDLS and CDR2 YYNGEE come from the germline V gene. The CDR3 bases are TGTGCCAGCAGTCTTATAGGGGGTGAAGCTTTCTTT. It translates to CASSLIGGEAFF.

This rearrangement joins TRBV6-4 to TRBJ1-2, with D possibly matching TRBD1 (6 bases). Per the germline V gene, CDR1 is MRHNA and CDR2 is SNTAGT. The CDR3 extends over 14 amino acids. V was clipped by 5 bases and J by 5 bases, with 15 bases between them. CDR3 loop: CASSIRTDGYGYTF. Written as DNA, the CDR3 is TGTGCCAGCAGTATTAGGACAGATGGTTATGGCTACACCTTC.

The gene calls are TRBV30 and TRBJ2-3; D possibly corresponds to TRBD2 (5 bases). The CDR3 is 17 residues long. V was clipped by 0 bases and J by 1 base, with 17 bases between them. Germline assignment: CDR1 GTSNPN and CDR2 SVGIG (reference sequence). For the CDR3, the DNA is TGTGCCTGGAGTGTATCTACTCTGGGAGAGGGCACAGATACGCAGTATTTT. Translation gives CAWSVSTLGEGTDTQYF.

V and J are TRBV15 and TRBJ1-2; no clear D. The CDR3 loop spans 15 amino acids. Germline CDR1 LNHNV, CDR2 YYDKDF (reference sequence). The germline V and J ends were trimmed by 0 bases and 5 bases, with 13 bases remaining between them. In nucleotides, the CDR3 is TGTGCCACCAGCAGAGATTCCGGCGAGCGTTATGGCTACACCTTC. It is translated as CATSRDSGERYGYTF. The full variable domain, rest sourced from reference TRBV15 and TRBJ1-2, is DAMVIQNPRYQVTQFGKPVTLSCSQTLNHNVMYWYQQKSSQAPKLLFHYYDKDFNNEADTPDNFQSRRPNTSFCFLDIRSPGLGDTAMYLCATSRDSGERYGYTFGSGTRLTVV.

The genes are TRBV6-5 and TRBJ1-2; 8 bases line up with TRBD1. Germline lookup yields CDR1 MNHEY and CDR2 SVGAGI. CDR3 length: 13 residues. The V segment lost 7 bases and the J segment 4 bases; nucleotides outside the gene matches: 5. CDR3 loop: CASTQGAGYGYTF. The CDR3 region has the DNA TGTGCCAGCACCCAGGGGGCGGGCTATGGCTACACCTTC.